The T cell receptor (beta chain) under discussion was sequenced for a study of CD8+ T cells in alopecia areata. RNA, once extracted, was reverse transcribed into cDNA for use as the sequencing template. Clones were sequenced by immunoSEQ multiplex PCR, and TCRdb holds only the in-frame ones, with some missing. The sample holds 75,000 to 100,000 clones; around 38% are singletons and the top ten take 1% to 1.5%. Germline V CDR1 and CDR2: GTSNPN, SVGIG (reference sequence). Trimming took 4 bases from V and 2 from J, leaving 9 bases between them. This CDR3 comprises 12 residues. The V and J genes are TRBV30 and TRBJ2-7, with a possible D match to TRBD1 (5 bases). The sequence derives from a human donor with alopecia areata. Input material: CD4+ T cells sorted from blood. This CDR3 is CAWNTGTYEQYF. The CDR3, as DNA: TGTGCCTGGAATACAGGAACCTACGAGCAGTACTTC.